The 18 T cell receptor beta chains below were found in one sample sequenced in a study of OX40 agonist ivuxolimab in advanced cancers. Using immunoSEQ multiplex PCR, the repertoire was profiled, and TCRdb retains in-frame clones only, with some absent. The table records about 100,000 clones, under 95% of them present only once. The sequenced sample was CD4+ or CD8+ T cells sorted from blood, obtained in a trial of the OX40 agonist ivuxolimab. The receptors stem from an adult with an advanced solid tumor such as melanoma, head and neck, liver or kidney cancer.

The chain recombines TRBV4-3 with TRBJ2-1; TRBD2 matches 11 bases. The CDR3 is 15 amino acids. Trimming cost V 4 bases and J 6 bases; bases outside gene matches: 5. Looked up from germline, CDR1 is LGHNA and CDR2 is YSLEER. CDR3: CASSRTSGGLNEQFF. The DNA of the CDR3 is TGCGCCAGCAGCCGAACTAGCGGGGGTCTCAATGAGCAGTTCTTC.

V is TRBV30 and J is TRBJ1-5; D is unclear. V was cut by 2 bases and J by 2 bases, with 13 bases left in between. Germline CDR1 reads GTSNPN; CDR2 reads SVGIG (reference sequence). The CDR3 totals 15 residues. The CDR3 spells CAWSLRGLGNQPQHF. CDR3 coding DNA: TGTGCCTGGAGTTTGCGCGGGCTCGGCAATCAGCCCCAGCATTTT.

This chain joins TRBV7-8 and TRBJ2-2; TRBD2 matches at 7 bases. CDR1 SGHVS and CDR2 FQNEAQ come from the germline V gene. The CDR3 loop spans 16 amino acids. The V and J ends lost 2 bases and 3 bases, in that order; junction bases with no gene match: 6. The CDR3 DNA sequence: TGTGCCAGCAGCTTACGAGCGGGGCCCTACACCGGGGAGCTGTTTTTT. It codes for CASSLRAGPYTGELFF.

The gene calls are TRBV28 and TRBJ1-2, with TRBD1 as a possible D gene (5 bases). The germline V gene encodes CDR1 MDHEN and CDR2 SYDVKM. The CDR3 consists of 15 residues. The germline V and J ends were trimmed by 8 bases and 4 bases, with 20 bases remaining between them. The DNA of the CDR3 is TGTGCCAGCGGAACGGGGGTGGGGCAAGTCTATGGCTACACCTTC. Translated, it gives CASGTGVGQVYGYTF.

This clone showed up just once. The chain joins TRBV4-3 to TRBJ2-7; D gene unclear. Trimming took off 0 bases at V and 0 bases at J, with 12 bases between the two ends. Germline CDR1 is LGHNA and CDR2 is YSLEER. This CDR3 contains 16 residues. In nucleotides, the CDR3 is TGCGCCAGCAGCCAAGATTATGGAGCGAGCTCCTACGAGCAGTACTTC. Residues: CASSQDYGASSYEQYF.

This chain connects TRBV2 to TRBJ2-3, with 13 bases that match TRBD2. This CDR3 has 16 amino acids. J lost 0 bases, V lost 8 bases, and 5 bases had no gene match. Germline CDR1 is SNHLY and CDR2 is FYNNEI. The DNA of the CDR3 is TGTGCCAGCTGGGGGACTAGCGGGGTCAGCACAGATACGCAGTATTTT. Translating gives CASWGTSGVSTDTQYF.

The rearrangement links TRBV19 to TRBJ1-2, with no clear D. V was clipped by 3 bases and J by 4 bases, with 9 bases between them. CDR3 size: 13 residues. In germline, CDR1 is LNHDA, CDR2 SQIVND (reference sequence). CDR3 sequence reads: CASSIASLYGYTF. Here the CDR3 DNA reads TGTGCCAGTAGTATTGCCAGCCTCTATGGCTACACCTTC.

This chain connects TRBV27 to TRBJ2-7; perhaps TRBD2 as D (6 bases). Germline V gene sequence: CDR1 MNHEY, CDR2 SMNVEV (reference sequence). V lost 6 bases to trimming and J lost 2 bases, with 11 bases between them. The CDR3 sequence is 13 residues long. CDR3 protein: CASRPGSAYEQYF. The CDR3 coding sequence is TGTGCCAGCAGACCCGGGAGTGCCTACGAGCAGTACTTC.

CDR3 sequence reads: CASSPPGVYEQYF. DNA of the CDR3: TGTGCCAGCTCACCACCTGGGGTCTACGAGCAGTACTTC. The J gene is TRBJ2-7, the V gene TRBV18; D remains ambiguous. CDR1 and CDR2 from the germline V gene are KGHSH and LQKENI. V lost 0 bases, J lost 3 bases, and 6 bases lay in between. This CDR3 is 13 amino acids long.

The rearrangement joins TRBV15 to TRBJ2-2, with 11 positions matching TRBD1. Germline trimming cut 4 bases from V and 5 bases from J; bases unmatched to any gene: 12. Germline CDR1 is LNHNV and CDR2 is YYDKDF (reference sequence). The CDR3 sequence is 18 residues long. The CDR3 DNA follows: TGTGCCACCAGCAAGGACAGGGGGCTGCGGGCCGAGACCGGGGAGCTGTTTTTT. The encoded protein is CATSKDRGLRAETGELFF.

The chain carries TRBV7-9 and TRBJ1-4; tentatively, D is TRBD1 (6 bases). Germline-derived CDR1 and CDR2 are SEHNR and FQNEAQ (reference sequence). CDR3 length: 14 residues. V lost 5 bases and J lost 3, with 10 bases in between. Here the CDR3 DNA reads TGTGCCAGCAGCCCCGGGGGGCCTAATGAAAAACTGTTTTTT. Amino acid sequence: CASSPGGPNEKLFF.

J is TRBJ2-2 and V is TRBV19; 7 positions agree with TRBD1. Germline V CDR1 and CDR2: LNHDA, SQIVND (reference sequence). The V segment lost 6 bases and the J segment 6 bases; nucleotides outside the gene matches: 4. The CDR3 extends over 13 amino acids. The CDR3 is CASRETGPGELFF. CDR3 in DNA: TGTGCCAGTAGGGAGACAGGGCCCGGGGAGCTGTTTTTT.

This clone was counted a few times. This CDR3 reads CASSAGTGYEKLFF. The CDR3 DNA reads as TGTGCCAGCAGCGCCGGGACAGGGTATGAAAAACTGTTTTTT. The V and J genes are TRBV6-5 and TRBJ1-4; 9 bases are shared with TRBD1. Per the germline V gene, CDR1 is MNHEY and CDR2 is SVGAGI. Unmatched junction bases numbered 5, after V lost 6 bases and J lost 6 bases. This CDR3 comprises 14 residues.

The V and J genes are TRBV19 and TRBJ1-4, with TRBD1 as a possible D gene (6 bases). V was pared by 9 bases and J by 6 bases, with 14 bases between. Germline lookup yields CDR1 LNHDA and CDR2 SQIVND (reference sequence). CDR3 size: 13 residues. CDR3 protein: CASHTGPHEKLFF. The CDR3 nucleotides are TGTGCCAGCCATACAGGGCCCCATGAAAAACTGTTTTTT.

For this clone: The sample carries other DNA sequences with the same CDR3. The chain links TRBV20-1 to TRBJ2-1; no clear D gene. CDR3 length: 10 amino acids. Per germline, CDR1 DFQATT and CDR2 SNEGSKA (reference sequence). Between the trimmed V and J ends, which lost 3 bases and 7 bases, there was a span of 4 bases. DNA for the CDR3: TGCAGTGCTAGTCGTAATGAGCAGTTCTTC. This translates into CSASRNEQFF.

J is TRBJ2-1 and V is TRBV4-1, with a possible D match to TRBD2 (5 bases). The CDR3 spans 17 residues. Per germline, CDR1 MGHRA and CDR2 YSYEKL. Trimming stripped 3 bases from V and 1 base from J, with 16 bases between. The CDR3 sequence is CASSQSLLAASYNEQFF. The CDR3 nucleotides are TGCGCCAGCAGCCAGTCACTTCTAGCTGCTTCCTACAATGAGCAGTTCTTC.

The chain recombines TRBV28 with TRBJ1-5, with unresolved D. The CDR3 covers 12 residues. Trimming left V 3 bases short and J 4 bases short, with 4 bases between. The germline V gene has CDR1 MDHEN and CDR2 SYDVKM. In DNA, the CDR3 is TGTGCCAGCAGTTTGGGGAATCAGCCCCAGCATTTT. The encoded protein is CASSLGNQPQHF.

The chain uses TRBV4-3 and TRBJ2-6; 9 nucleotides agree with TRBD2. The CDR3 covers 19 residues. Per germline, CDR1 LGHNA and CDR2 YSLEER. V lost 5 bases and J lost 4; bases outside the gene matches: 15. This chain's CDR3 is CASSGPAGGPLGGANVLTF. Written as DNA, the CDR3 is TGCGCCAGCAGCGGACCGGCGGGAGGGCCTCTTGGGGGGGCCAACGTCCTGACTTTC.